These 4 T cell receptor beta chains were all obtained from the same sample, sequenced in a study of graft-versus-host responses after intestinal transplantation. No cognate antigen is known for these TCRs. This table comes from immunoSEQ multiplex PCR, and its TCRdb copy is limited to in-frame clones, with some not included. The repertoire holds some 110,000 clones, with roughly 84% as singletons. The sample here was unstimulated CD4+ T cells sorted from spleen or lymph node cells, taken before intestinal transplant. The receptor set was obtained from a human donor who received an intestinal transplant.

Points on this clone: The sample contains more than one DNA sequence encoding this CDR3. V is TRBV2 and J is TRBJ2-3; 7 bases fit TRBD2. This CDR3 comprises 14 residues. J was trimmed by 2 bases and V by 8 bases; bases with no gene match: 7. Germline loops: CDR1 SNHLY, CDR2 FYNNEI. DNA of the CDR3: TGTGCCAGCCGGGCGGGACTATCCACAGATACGCAGTATTTT. Protein product: CASRAGLSTDTQYF.

This sequence joins TRBV27 and TRBJ2-5, with 10 nucleotides matching TRBD2. V lost 3 bases, J lost 1 base, and 8 bases stayed unmatched. CDR1 and CDR2 from the germline V gene are MNHEY and SMNVEV (reference sequence). This CDR3 is 17 amino acids long. In nucleotides, the CDR3 is TGTGCCAGCAGTTTTACTAGCGGGGTTTCGGGCCAAGAGACCCAGTACTTC. Encoded protein: CASSFTSGVSGQETQYF.

This clone appeared a few times. The chain couples TRBV2 to TRBJ1-1, with a tentative D call TRBD1 (6 bases). The CDR3 covers 15 residues. Trimming took off 9 bases at V and 0 bases at J, with 17 bases between the two ends. CDR1 and CDR2 from the germline V gene are SNHLY and FYNNEI. CDR3 DNA sequence: TGTGCCAGAAGGGGGTGGGGTCGCATGAACACTGAAGCTTTCTTT. Translation gives CARRGWGRMNTEAFF.

This clone was detected once. J is TRBJ2-7 and V is TRBV15; 7 bases are shared with TRBD1. The CDR3 sequence is 13 residues long. In germline, CDR1 is LNHNV, CDR2 YYDKDF (reference sequence). V lost 5 bases, J lost 6 bases, and 7 bases stayed unmatched. CDR3 nucleotides: TGTGCCACCAGCCCAGGGACAGCTCTCGAGCAGTACTTC. The encoded protein is CATSPGTALEQYF.